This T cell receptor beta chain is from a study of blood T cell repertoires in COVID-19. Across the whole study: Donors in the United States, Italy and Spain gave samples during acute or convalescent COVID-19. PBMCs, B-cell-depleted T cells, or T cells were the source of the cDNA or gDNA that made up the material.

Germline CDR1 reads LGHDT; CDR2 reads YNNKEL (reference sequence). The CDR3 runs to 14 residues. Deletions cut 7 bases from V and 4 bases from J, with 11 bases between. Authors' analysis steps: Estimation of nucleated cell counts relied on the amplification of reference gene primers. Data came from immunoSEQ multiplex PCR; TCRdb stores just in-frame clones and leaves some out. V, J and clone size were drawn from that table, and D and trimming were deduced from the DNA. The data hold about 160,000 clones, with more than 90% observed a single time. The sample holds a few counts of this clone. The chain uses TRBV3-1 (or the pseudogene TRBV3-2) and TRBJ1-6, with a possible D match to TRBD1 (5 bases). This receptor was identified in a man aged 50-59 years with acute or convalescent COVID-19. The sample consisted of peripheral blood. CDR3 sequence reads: CASNQGEYNSPLHF. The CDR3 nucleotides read TGTGCCAGCAATCAGGGCGAGTATAATTCACCCCTCCACTTT.